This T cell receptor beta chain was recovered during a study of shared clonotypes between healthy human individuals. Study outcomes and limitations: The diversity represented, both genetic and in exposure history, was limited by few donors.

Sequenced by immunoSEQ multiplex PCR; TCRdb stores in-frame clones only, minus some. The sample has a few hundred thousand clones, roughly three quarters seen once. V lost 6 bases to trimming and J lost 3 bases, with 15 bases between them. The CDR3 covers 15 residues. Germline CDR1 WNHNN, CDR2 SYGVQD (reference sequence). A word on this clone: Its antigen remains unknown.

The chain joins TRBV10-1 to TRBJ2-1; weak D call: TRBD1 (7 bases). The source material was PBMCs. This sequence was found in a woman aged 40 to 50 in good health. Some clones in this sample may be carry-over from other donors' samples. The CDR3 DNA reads TGCGCCAGCAGCTCCGCGGGACAGAACTACAATGAGCAGTTCTTC. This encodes CASSSAGQNYNEQFF.